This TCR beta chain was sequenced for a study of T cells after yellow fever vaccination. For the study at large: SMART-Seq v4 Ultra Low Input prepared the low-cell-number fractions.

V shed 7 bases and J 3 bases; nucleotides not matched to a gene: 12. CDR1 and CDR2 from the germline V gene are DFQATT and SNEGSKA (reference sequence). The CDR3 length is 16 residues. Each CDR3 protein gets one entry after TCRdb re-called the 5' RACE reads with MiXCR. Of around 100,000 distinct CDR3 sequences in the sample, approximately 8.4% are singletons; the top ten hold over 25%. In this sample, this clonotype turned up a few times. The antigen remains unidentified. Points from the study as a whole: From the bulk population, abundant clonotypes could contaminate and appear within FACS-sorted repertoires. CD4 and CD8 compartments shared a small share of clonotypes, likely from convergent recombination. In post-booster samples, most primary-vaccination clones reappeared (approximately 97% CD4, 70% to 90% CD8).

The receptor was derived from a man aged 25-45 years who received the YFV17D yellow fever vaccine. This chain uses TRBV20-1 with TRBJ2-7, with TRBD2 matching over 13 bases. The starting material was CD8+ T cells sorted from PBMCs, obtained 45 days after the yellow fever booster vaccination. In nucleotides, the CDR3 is TGCAGTGTAGAGGGCGCCTGGACTAGCGGGAGCTACGAGCAGTACTTC. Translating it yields CSVEGAWTSGSYEQYF.